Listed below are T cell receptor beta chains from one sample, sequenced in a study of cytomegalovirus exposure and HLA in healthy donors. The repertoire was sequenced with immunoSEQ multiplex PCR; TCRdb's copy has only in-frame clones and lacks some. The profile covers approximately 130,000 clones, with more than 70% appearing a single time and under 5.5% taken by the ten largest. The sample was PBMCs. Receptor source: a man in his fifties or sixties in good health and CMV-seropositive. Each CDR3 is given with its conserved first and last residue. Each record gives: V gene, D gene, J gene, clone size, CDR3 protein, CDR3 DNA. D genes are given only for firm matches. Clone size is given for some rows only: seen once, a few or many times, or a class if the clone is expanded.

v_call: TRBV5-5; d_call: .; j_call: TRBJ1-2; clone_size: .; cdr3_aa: CASSPLAVNYGYTF; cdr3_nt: TGTGCCAGCAGCCCCCTAGCAGTTAACTATGGCTACACCTTC
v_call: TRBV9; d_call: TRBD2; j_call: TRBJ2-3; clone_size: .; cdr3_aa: CASSVAAGGTTDTQYF; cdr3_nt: TGTGCCAGCAGCGTAGCAGCGGGGGGTACCACAGATACGCAGTATTTT
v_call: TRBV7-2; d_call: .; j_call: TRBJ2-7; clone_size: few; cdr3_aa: CASSPQLGYEQYF; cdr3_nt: TGTGCCAGCAGCCCCCAACTAGGCTACGAGCAGTACTTC
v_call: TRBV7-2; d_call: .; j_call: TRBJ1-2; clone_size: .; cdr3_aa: CASSPEAGTYGYTF; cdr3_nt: TGTGCCAGCAGCCCGGAGGCAGGAACCTATGGCTACACCTTC
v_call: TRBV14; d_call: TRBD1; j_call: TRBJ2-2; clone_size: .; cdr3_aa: CASSSWTGTYTGELFF; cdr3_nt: TGTGCCAGCAGCTCATGGACAGGGACCTACACCGGGGAGCTGTTTTTT
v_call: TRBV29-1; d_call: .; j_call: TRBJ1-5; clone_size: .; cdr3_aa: CSVEDSGQPQHF; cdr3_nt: TGCAGCGTTGAAGATTCGGGGCAGCCCCAGCATTTT
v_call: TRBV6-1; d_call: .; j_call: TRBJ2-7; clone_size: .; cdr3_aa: CLTDSTSPTYEQYF; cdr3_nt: TGTTTGACGGACTCGACAAGTCCTACCTACGAGCAGTACTTC
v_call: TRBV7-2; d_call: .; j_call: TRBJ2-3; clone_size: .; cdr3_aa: CASSHALRQYF; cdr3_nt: TGTGCCAGCAGCCACGCTTTGAGGCAGTATTTT
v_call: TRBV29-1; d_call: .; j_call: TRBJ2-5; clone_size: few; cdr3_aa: CSVVPIQETQYF; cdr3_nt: TGCAGCGTTGTTCCTATTCAAGAGACCCAGTACTTC
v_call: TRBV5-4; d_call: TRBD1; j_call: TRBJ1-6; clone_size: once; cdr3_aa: CASSNGQGYNSPLHF; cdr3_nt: TGTGCCAGCAGTAACGGACAGGGCTATAATTCACCCCTCCACTTT
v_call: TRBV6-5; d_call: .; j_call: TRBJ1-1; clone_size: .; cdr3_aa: CASSYSGGTEAFF; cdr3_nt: TGTGCCAGCAGTTACTCAGGGGGCACTGAAGCTTTCTTT
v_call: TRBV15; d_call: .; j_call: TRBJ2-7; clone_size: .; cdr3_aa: CATSRGETSSYEQYF; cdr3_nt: TGTGCCACCAGCAGGGGAGAGACGAGCTCCTACGAGCAGTACTTC
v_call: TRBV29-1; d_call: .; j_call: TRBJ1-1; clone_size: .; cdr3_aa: CSYSSRTEAFF; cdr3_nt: TGCAGCTACTCCTCGAGAACTGAAGCTTTCTTT
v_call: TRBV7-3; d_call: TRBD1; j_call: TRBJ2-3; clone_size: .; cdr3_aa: CASSLKPGGGYTQYF; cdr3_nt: TGTGCCAGCAGCTTAAAGCCAGGGGGCGGGTATACGCAGTATTTT
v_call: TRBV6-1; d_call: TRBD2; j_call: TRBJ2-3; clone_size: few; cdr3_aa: CASSELAGGPDTQYF; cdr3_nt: TGTGCCAGCAGTGAACTAGCGGGAGGGCCGGATACGCAGTATTTT
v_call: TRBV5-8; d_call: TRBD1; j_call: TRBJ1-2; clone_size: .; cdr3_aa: CASSLAGTGTNYGYTF; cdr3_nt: TGTGCCAGCAGCTTGGCCGGGACAGGCACTAACTATGGCTACACCTTC
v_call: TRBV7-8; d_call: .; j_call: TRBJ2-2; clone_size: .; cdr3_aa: CASSLAPERSGELFF; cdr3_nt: TGTGCCAGCAGCTTAGCCCCCGAGCGGTCCGGGGAGCTGTTTTTT
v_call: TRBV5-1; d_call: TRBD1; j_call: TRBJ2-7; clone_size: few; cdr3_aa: CASSAGQGGYEQYF; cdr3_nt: TGCGCCAGCAGCGCGGGACAGGGGGGCTACGAGCAGTACTTC
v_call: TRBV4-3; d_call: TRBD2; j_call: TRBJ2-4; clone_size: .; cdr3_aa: CASSQDRRAGGRNIQYF; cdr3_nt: TGCGCCAGCAGCCAAGATCGACGGGCGGGGGGGCGGAACATTCAGTACTTC
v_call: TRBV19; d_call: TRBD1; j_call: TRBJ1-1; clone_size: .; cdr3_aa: CASSNRDRQNTEAFF; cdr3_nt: TGTGCCAGTAGTAACCGGGACAGACAGAACACTGAAGCTTTCTTT
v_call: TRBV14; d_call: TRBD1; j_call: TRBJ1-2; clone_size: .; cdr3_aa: CASSRSQGPSNYGYTF; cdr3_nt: TGTGCCAGCAGCCGATCACAGGGGCCGAGTAACTATGGCTACACCTTC
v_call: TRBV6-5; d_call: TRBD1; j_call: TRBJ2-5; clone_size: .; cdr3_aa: CASSYGGRGRRETQYF; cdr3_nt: TGTGCCAGCAGTTACGGCGGCAGGGGGCGGCGGGAGACCCAGTACTTC
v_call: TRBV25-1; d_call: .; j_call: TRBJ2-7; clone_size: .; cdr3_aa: CASSAWTRSYEQYF; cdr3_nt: TGTGCCAGCAGTGCTTGGACTCGCTCCTACGAGCAGTACTTC
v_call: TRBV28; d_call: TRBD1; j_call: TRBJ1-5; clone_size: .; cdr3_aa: CASSLSGTGPENQPQHF; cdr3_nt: TGTGCCAGCAGTTTATCCGGGACAGGCCCCGAAAATCAGCCCCAGCATTTT
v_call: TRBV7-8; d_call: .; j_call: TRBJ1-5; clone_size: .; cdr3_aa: CASRRDSSAGNQPQHF; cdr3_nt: TGTGCCAGCAGGCGAGACTCCTCCGCGGGCAATCAGCCCCAGCATTTT
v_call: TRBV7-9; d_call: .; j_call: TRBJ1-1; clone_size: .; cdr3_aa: CASSFPGGAAFF; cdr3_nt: TGTGCCAGCAGCTTCCCGGGGGGGGCGGCTTTCTTT
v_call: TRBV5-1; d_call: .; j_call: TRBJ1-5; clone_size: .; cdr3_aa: CASSLGGYQPQHF; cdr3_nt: TGCGCCAGCAGCTTAGGGGGTTATCAGCCCCAGCATTTT
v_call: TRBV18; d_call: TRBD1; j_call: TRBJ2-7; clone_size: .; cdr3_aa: CASSPRTGGSDEQYF; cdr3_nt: TGTGCCAGCTCACCAAGGACAGGGGGCTCTGACGAGCAGTACTTC
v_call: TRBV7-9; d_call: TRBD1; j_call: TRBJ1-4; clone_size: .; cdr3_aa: CASSSHRGIATNEKLFF; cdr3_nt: TGTGCCAGCAGCTCCCACAGGGGAATCGCAACTAATGAAAAACTGTTTTTT
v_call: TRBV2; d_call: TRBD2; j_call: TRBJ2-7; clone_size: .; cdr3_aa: CASTGAGGSYEQYF; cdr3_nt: TGTGCCAGCACGGGTGCGGGAGGCTCCTACGAGCAGTACTTC
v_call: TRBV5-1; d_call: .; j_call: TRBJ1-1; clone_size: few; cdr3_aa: CASSLGPEMRVTEAFF; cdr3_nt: TGCGCCAGCAGCTTGGGGCCTGAGATGAGGGTCACTGAAGCTTTCTTT
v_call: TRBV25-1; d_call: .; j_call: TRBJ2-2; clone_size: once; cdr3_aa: CASSEEGGTGELFF; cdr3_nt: TGTGCCAGCAGTGAAGAGGGGGGGACCGGGGAGCTGTTTTTT
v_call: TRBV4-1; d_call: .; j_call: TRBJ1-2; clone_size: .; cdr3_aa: CASRQASVDLGYGYTF; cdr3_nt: TGCGCCAGCAGACAGGCATCAGTCGATTTGGGGTATGGCTACACCTTC
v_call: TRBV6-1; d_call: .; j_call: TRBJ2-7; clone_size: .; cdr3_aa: CASDDRSTSYEQYF; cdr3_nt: TGTGCCAGTGACGACAGGAGTACTTCCTACGAGCAGTACTTC
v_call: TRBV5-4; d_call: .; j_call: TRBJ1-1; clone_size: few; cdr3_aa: CASSSRVFLNTEAFF; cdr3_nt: TGTGCCAGCAGCTCCCGGGTTTTCCTGAACACTGAAGCTTTCTTT
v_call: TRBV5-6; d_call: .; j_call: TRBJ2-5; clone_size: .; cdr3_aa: CASSLGSQETQYF; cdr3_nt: TGTGCCAGCAGCTTGGGCAGCCAAGAGACCCAGTACTTC
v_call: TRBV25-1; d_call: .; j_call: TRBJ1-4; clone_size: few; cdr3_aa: CASSRGGGNEKLFF; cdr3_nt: TGTGCCAGCAGTCGGGGAGGGGGGAATGAAAAACTGTTTTTT
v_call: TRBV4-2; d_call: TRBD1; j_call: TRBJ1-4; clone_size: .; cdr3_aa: CASSQGQGKSNEKLFF; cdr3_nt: TGTGCCAGCAGCCAAGGACAGGGAAAGTCTAATGAAAAACTGTTTTTT
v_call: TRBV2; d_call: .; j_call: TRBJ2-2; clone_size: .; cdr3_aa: CASSEGSRQPGELFF; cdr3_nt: TGTGCCAGCAGTGAGGGGTCCCGACAGCCCGGGGAGCTGTTTTTT
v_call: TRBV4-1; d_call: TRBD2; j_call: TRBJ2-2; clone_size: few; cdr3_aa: CASSLPRMSSGVNTGELFF; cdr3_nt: TGCGCCAGCAGCCTCCCAAGGATGTCTAGCGGGGTCAACACCGGGGAGCTGTTTTTT
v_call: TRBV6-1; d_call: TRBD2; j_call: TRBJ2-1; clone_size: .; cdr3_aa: CASRLARVHEQFF; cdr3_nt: TGTGCCAGTAGACTAGCGAGGGTTCATGAGCAGTTCTTC
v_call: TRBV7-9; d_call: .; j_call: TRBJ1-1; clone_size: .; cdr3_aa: CASSLASNAEAFF; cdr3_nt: TGTGCCAGCAGCTTAGCCAGTAACGCTGAAGCTTTCTTT
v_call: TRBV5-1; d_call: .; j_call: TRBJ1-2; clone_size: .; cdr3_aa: CASSLVGGYGYTF; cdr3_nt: TGCGCCAGCAGCTTGGTCGGGGGCTATGGCTACACCTTC
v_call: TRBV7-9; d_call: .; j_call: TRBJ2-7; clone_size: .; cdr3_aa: CSSSLAREPPNF; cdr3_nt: TGTTCCAGCAGCTTAGCGAGGGAACCGCCCAACTTC
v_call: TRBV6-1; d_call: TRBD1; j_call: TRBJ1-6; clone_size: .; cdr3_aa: CASRDGTGGSSPLHF; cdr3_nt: TGTGCCAGCAGAGACGGGACAGGGGGCAGTTCACCCCTCCACTTT
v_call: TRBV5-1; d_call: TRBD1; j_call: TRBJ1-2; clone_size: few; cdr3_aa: CASSLGPGGDGYTF; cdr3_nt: TGCGCCAGCAGCTTGGGGCCAGGGGGCGATGGCTACACCTTC
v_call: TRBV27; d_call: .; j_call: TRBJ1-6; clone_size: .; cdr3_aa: CASSLKGGRNNSPLHF; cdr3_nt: TGTGCCAGCAGTTTAAAAGGGGGAAGGAATAATTCACCCCTCCACTTT